Below, 3 T cell receptor beta chains from the same sample are listed, as sequenced in a study of early T cells in non-severe SARS-CoV-2 infection (dated by TCRdb to the early 2020s). Libraries were constructed by 5' RACE. Instrument used: NextSeq 500. Using fastp at Q25 and MiXCR, TCRdb reprocessed the public reads and kept productive beta chains. CDR3 protein duplicates are merged, each entry listing the most common genes and DNA. Across this sample there are about 110,000 distinct CDR3 sequences, with 8.5% to 14% seen only once. The ten biggest clones cover approximately 6.9% of the sample. The specimen sequenced was whole blood. The receptors here all came from an adult who was a healthcare worker with PCR-confirmed SARS-CoV-2 infection or an uninfected control (not recorded which).

The chain recombines TRBV28 with TRBJ1-1; D call uncertain. This CDR3 has 17 residues. Germline V gene data show CDR1 as MDHEN and CDR2 as SYDVKM. Trimming removed 5 bases at V and 1 base at J, with 20 bases between. The CDR3 sequence is CASSHGGFGNPNTEAFF. In DNA form, the CDR3 reads TGTGCCAGCAGTCACGGAGGCTTCGGGAATCCGAACACTGAAGCTTTCTTT.

The V and J genes are TRBV20-1 and TRBJ2-5; no clear D gene. Germline V gives CDR1 DFQATT, CDR2 SNEGSKA (reference sequence). V was trimmed by 0 bases and J by 2 bases, leaving 13 bases between them. CDR3 size: 15 residues. The DNA of the CDR3 is TGCAGTGCTAGAGATGCGTCGACCCTTCAAGAGACCCAGTACTTC. Encoded protein: CSARDASTLQETQYF.

This clonotype showed up many times. The chain links TRBV7-3 to TRBJ2-1; 11 bases line up with TRBD2. The CDR3 loop spans 17 amino acids. V was clipped by 1 base and J by 10 bases; unmatched bases: 12. Germline CDR1 and CDR2: SGHTA and FQGTGA. The CDR3 coding sequence is TGTGCCAGCAGCTTAAGGAGAGGTAGCGGGAGGGAGGAGGAGCAGTTCTTC. Protein product: CASSLRRGSGREEEQFF.